The 29 T cell receptor beta chains reported below all come from one sample, sequenced in a study of T cells after yellow fever vaccination. Each CDR3 protein gets one entry after TCRdb re-called the 5' RACE reads with MiXCR. This repertoire shows about 85,000 distinct CDR3 sequences, about an eighth found once; its top ten account for roughly 24%. The starting material was CD8+ T cells not binding an NS4B(214-222) dextramer, sorted from PBMCs, obtained roughly 20 days after the first yellow fever vaccination. These TCRs come from a man aged 18 to 35 who received the YFV17D yellow fever vaccine.

In its sample, this clonotype was seen many times. CDR3 protein: CATSREGGLNEKLFF. In DNA, the CDR3 is TGTGCCACCAGCAGAGAGGGCGGACTGAATGAAAAACTGTTTTTT. The rearrangement joins TRBV15 to TRBJ1-4; no clear D gene. Germline V lookup: CDR1 LNHNV, CDR2 YYDKDF (reference sequence). The CDR3 sequence is 15 residues long. Between the trimmed V and J ends, which lost 0 bases and 5 bases, there was a span of 10 bases.

This clonotype was counted a few times. J is TRBJ2-1 and V is TRBV30; D might be TRBD1 or TRBD2, each matching 5 bases. The CDR3 has 14 residues. Looked up from germline, CDR1 is GTSNPN and CDR2 is SVGIG (reference sequence). The ends were cut back, 2 bases at V and 7 bases at J, with 15 bases in the middle. CDR3 bases: TGTGCCTGGAGTTTTGGGACCCCAGGGAATGAGCAGTTCTTC. It encodes CAWSFGTPGNEQFF.

There are a few counts of this clonotype. The rearrangement links TRBV2 to TRBJ2-1, with 9 nucleotides matching TRBD2. V was clipped by 7 bases and J by 0 bases; unmatched bases: 4. Germline lookup yields CDR1 SNHLY and CDR2 FYNNEI. The CDR3 totals 15 residues. CDR3 in amino acids: CASKSGGYSYNEQFF. The DNA of the CDR3 is TGTGCCAGCAAAAGCGGGGGGTACTCCTACAATGAGCAGTTCTTC. Drawing the rest from reference TRBV2 and TRBJ2-1, the complete variable domain is EPEVTQTPSHQVTQMGQEVILRCVPISNHLYFYWYRQILGQKVEFLVSFYNNEISEKSEIFDDQFSVERPDGSNFTLKIRSTKLEDSAMYFCASKSGGYSYNEQFFGPGTRLTVL.

The V gene is TRBV28, the J gene TRBJ2-4, with a possible D match to TRBD2 (6 bases). In germline, CDR1 is MDHEN, CDR2 SYDVKM. The V end was cut by 5 bases, the J end by 8 bases, with 25 bases between. This CDR3 has 17 amino acids. The CDR3 sequence: CASSAHGGANTGDIQYF. Written as DNA, the CDR3 is TGTGCCAGCAGTGCCCATGGAGGGGCCAATACCGGAGACATTCAGTACTTC.

The chain links TRBV20-1 to TRBJ2-2; TRBD1 aligns across 10 bases. CDR3 length: 18 amino acids. Germline V gene data show CDR1 as DFQATT and CDR2 as SNEGSKA (reference sequence). The junction had 10 bases not matched to a gene; V was cut back by 0 bases and J by 3 bases. CDR3 coding DNA: TGCAGTGCTAGAGATCTTGCGGGACAGGGGAGGGACACCGGGGAGCTGTTTTTT. It codes for CSARDLAGQGRDTGELFF.

The chain employs TRBV5-1 and TRBJ2-7; a weak D match, TRBD2 (6 bases). This CDR3 region has 13 residues. CDR1 and CDR2 from the germline V gene are SGHRS and YFSETQ. Trimming pared 4 bases from V and 7 bases from J, leaving 15 bases between. CDR3 region: CASSPMGGREQYV. The CDR3, as DNA: TGCGCCAGCAGCCCGATGGGGGGTCGAGAGCAGTACGTC.

This clonotype was seen a few times. The chain links TRBV7-3 to TRBJ2-5; D remains unclear. Trimming shortened V by 5 bases and J by 0 bases, and 10 bases separated the two germline ends. The CDR3 consists of 14 residues. Looked up from germline, CDR1 is SGHTA and CDR2 is FQGTGA. CDR3 coding DNA: TGTGCCAGCAGCGCCTCGGTAAACCAAGAGACCCAGTACTTC. Protein sequence: CASSASVNQETQYF.

The J gene is TRBJ2-1, the V gene TRBV20-1; D is perhaps TRBD2 (6 bases). The CDR3 spans 15 residues. In germline, CDR1 is DFQATT, CDR2 SNEGSKA (reference sequence). V was clipped by 0 bases and J by 0 bases, with 9 bases between them. CDR3 protein: CSARDMRGSYNEQFF. The CDR3 DNA reads TGCAGTGCTAGAGATATGCGGGGCTCCTACAATGAGCAGTTCTTC.

In its sample, this clonotype was seen a few times. The chain carries TRBV5-6 and TRBJ1-1, with D possibly matching TRBD1 (5 bases). Germline V gene sequence: CDR1 SGHDT, CDR2 YYEEEE. The CDR3 has 12 residues. The V end was cut by 0 bases, the J end by 7 bases, with 7 bases between. CDR3 region: CASSLGDGEAFF. CDR3 nucleotide sequence: TGTGCCAGCAGCTTGGGGGACGGTGAAGCTTTCTTT.

This clonotype was observed a few times. The chain combines TRBV5-5 with TRBJ1-2, with D possibly being TRBD1 (6 bases). Germline values: CDR1 SGHKS, CDR2 YYEKEE (reference sequence). Trimming left V 4 bases short and J 7 bases short, with 11 bases between. CDR3 size: 12 residues. The CDR3 is CASSVDSLGYTF. CDR3 sequence (DNA): TGTGCCAGCAGCGTGGACAGCCTTGGCTACACCTTC.

This clonotype was found a few times. V is TRBV10-3 and J is TRBJ1-5, with TRBD1 as a possible D gene (5 bases). V dropped 5 bases and J dropped 5 bases, with 13 bases sitting between them. The germline gives CDR1 ENHRY, CDR2 SYGVKD. This CDR3 region has 14 residues. The CDR3 coding sequence is TGTGCCATCAGTCCGGGACGGGATCATCAGCCCCAGCATTTT. Translating gives CAISPGRDHQPQHF.

There are a few counts of this clonotype. The V gene is TRBV6-2 or TRBV6-3, the J gene TRBJ2-3; D may match TRBD1 or TRBD2 (6 bases each). V was cut by 6 bases and J by 4 bases, with 14 bases left in between. Germline V gene sequence: CDR1 MNHEY, CDR2 SVGEGT. The CDR3 totals 14 residues. The CDR3 region is CASRIGGDADTQYF. CDR3 in DNA: TGTGCCAGCAGAATCGGGGGCGACGCAGATACGCAGTATTTT.

This clonotype was seen a handful of times. V is TRBV28 and J is TRBJ2-1; the match to TRBD2 covers 11 bases. The CDR3 totals 14 residues. The V gene's germline CDR1 is MDHEN and CDR2 SYDVKM. The trim removed 3 bases at V and 9 bases at J, leaving 4 bases unmatched. Here the CDR3 reads CASSFGLAGSEQFF. The CDR3 coding sequence is TGTGCCAGCAGTTTTGGACTAGCGGGTAGTGAGCAGTTCTTC.

This chain links TRBV12-5 with TRBJ1-1; D not certain. Between the trimmed V and J ends, which lost 1 base and 1 base, there was a span of 4 bases. The CDR3 is 13 amino acids. The germline gives CDR1 LGHNT, CDR2 FRNRAP. This CDR3 is CASGLAENTEAFF. The CDR3 coding sequence is TGTGCTAGTGGTTTGGCAGAGAACACTGAAGCTTTCTTT.

This clonotype was found many times. This chain's CDR3 is CASSFGGGAQYV. CDR3 DNA sequence: TGTGCCAGCAGTTTTGGCGGGGGAGCGCAGTACGTC. This chain connects TRBV12-3 or TRBV12-4 to TRBJ2-7; 7 bases fit TRBD2. This CDR3 spans 12 amino acids. J was trimmed by 9 bases and V by 3 bases; bases with no gene match: 5.

The rearrangement uses TRBV4-1 and TRBJ1-3, with a weak D call TRBD1 (5 bases). Looked up from germline, CDR1 is MGHRA and CDR2 is YSYEKL. The V end was cut by 4 bases, the J end by 2 bases, with 12 bases between. This CDR3 is built from 15 residues. The CDR3 is CASSPLKGTGNTIYF. The CDR3 nucleotides read TGCGCCAGCAGCCCCCTTAAGGGGACTGGAAACACCATATATTTT.

In its sample, this clonotype was seen many times. The chain combines TRBV7-8 with TRBJ1-2; 8 bases line up with TRBD1. The V segment lost 4 bases and the J segment 8 bases; nucleotides outside the gene matches: 9. Per the germline V gene, CDR1 is SGHVS and CDR2 is FQNEAQ. The CDR3 consists of 14 residues. CDR3 bases: TGTGCCAGCAGCTCCGGACAGGGAGTGGACGGCTACACCTTC. It yields the protein CASSSGQGVDGYTF. The entire variable domain, with the rest obtained from reference TRBV7-8 and TRBJ1-2, is as follows: GAGVSQSPRYKVAKRGQDVALRCDPISGHVSLFWYQQALGQGPEFLTYFQNEAQLDKSGLPSDRFFAERPEGSVSTLKIQRTQQEDSAVYLCASSSGQGVDGYTFGSGTRLTVV.

The V and J genes are TRBV7-9 and TRBJ1-4, with D hard to call. This CDR3 has 15 residues. The germline V gene encodes CDR1 SEHNR and CDR2 FQNEAQ (reference sequence). V was cut by 4 bases and J by 8 bases, with 17 bases left in between. The DNA for the CDR3 is TGTGCCAGCAGCTGGAGCTCGCCTTCCGGAGAAAAACTGTTTTTT. It is translated as CASSWSSPSGEKLFF.

This chain uses TRBV5-1 with TRBJ1-5; possible D gene TRBD1, 5 bases. The germline V gene has CDR1 SGHRS and CDR2 YFSETQ. V was cut by 3 bases and J by 4 bases, with 14 bases left in between. The CDR3 is made up of 15 amino acids. DNA for the CDR3: TGCGCCAGCAGCTCTGGTGACAGTTCAAATCAGCCCCAGCATTTT. This encodes CASSSGDSSNQPQHF.

This clonotype was recorded a few times. The V and J genes are TRBV5-5 and TRBJ2-1; 8 bases map to TRBD1. V shed 1 base, J shed 1 base, and the junction held 4 bases outside the gene matches. CDR1 and CDR2 (germline): SGHKS, YYEKEE (reference sequence). The CDR3 length is 16 residues. This CDR3 is CASSLRGQESYNEQFF. CDR3 coding DNA: TGTGCCAGCAGCTTGCGGGGACAGGAGTCCTACAATGAGCAGTTCTTC.

This clonotype was counted between two and nine times. This sequence joins TRBV12-3 or TRBV12-4 and TRBJ2-3, with TRBD1 as a possible D gene (6 bases). The CDR3 has 15 amino acids. With 8 bases removed from V and 0 bases from J, the gap between germline ends came to 15 bases. CDR3 protein: CASGKTGPSTDTQYF. The CDR3 DNA reads TGTGCCAGCGGGAAGACAGGCCCTAGCACAGATACGCAGTATTTT.

The chain is built from TRBV10-3 and TRBJ2-1; either TRBD1 or TRBD2 may supply D (7 bases each). The CDR3 runs 14 residues. The V gene's germline CDR1 is ENHRY and CDR2 SYGVKD. The germline V and J ends were trimmed by 10 bases and 8 bases, with 21 bases remaining between them. The CDR3 bases are TGTGCCAGCGACGCAGGGGGGGAAGTCGATGAGCAGTTCTTC. Its translation: CASDAGGEVDEQFF.

This clonotype has only a few counts. The CDR3 sequence: CASTTVGNTEAFF. The CDR3 nucleotides are TGCGCCAGCACGACCGTGGGGAACACTGAAGCTTTCTTT. The chain uses TRBV10-2 and TRBJ1-1; D ambiguous. The germline V and J ends were trimmed by 7 bases and 1 base, with 10 bases remaining between them. This CDR3 comprises 13 residues. Germline CDR1 and CDR2: WSHSY and SAAADI.

This clonotype showed up just a few times. This chain joins TRBV11-2 and TRBJ2-3, with TRBD2 as a possible D gene (7 bases). The V gene lost 6 bases and the J gene lost 2 bases, with 15 bases spanning the gap. The germline gives CDR1 SGHAT, CDR2 FQNNGV. This CDR3 is built from 15 residues. CDR3 sequence: CASSGERGHTDTQYF. CDR3 sequence (DNA): TGTGCCAGCAGTGGAGAGCGGGGACACACAGATACGCAGTATTTT. Full variable domain (outside the CDR3, taken from reference TRBV11-2 and TRBJ2-3): EAGVAQSPRYKIIEKRQSVAFWCNPISGHATLYWYQQILGQGPKLLIQFQNNGVVDDSQLPKDRFSAERLKGVDSTLKIQPAKLEDSAVYLCASSGERGHTDTQYFGPGTRLTVL.

The chain combines TRBV18 with TRBJ1-1; D is ambiguous. Germline CDR1 and CDR2: KGHSH and LQKENI. Trimming removed 3 bases at V and 1 base at J, with 6 bases between. There are 13 residues in the CDR3. DNA for the CDR3: TGTGCCAGCTCACCGGGAAAGAACACTGAAGCTTTCTTT. It translates to CASSPGKNTEAFF.

Only a few counts were recorded for this clonotype. This chain links TRBV5-1 with TRBJ2-1; TRBD1 is a possible D gene (5 bases). Trimming removed 2 bases from V and 4 bases from J, with 13 bases in between. The germline CDR1 and CDR2 sequences are SGHRS and YFSETQ. The CDR3 is made up of 15 amino acids. CDR3 sequence: CASSFKGPSYNEQFF. In nucleotides, the CDR3 is TGCGCCAGCAGCTTCAAGGGGCCATCTTACAATGAGCAGTTCTTC.

The chain employs TRBV4-1 and TRBJ2-1; 10 nucleotides line up with TRBD2. Germline V gene sequence: CDR1 MGHRA, CDR2 YSYEKL. V lost 1 base to trimming and J lost 1 base; unmatched junction nucleotides: 13. This CDR3 contains 20 residues. Written as DNA, the CDR3 is TGCGCCAGCAGCCAAGTCCCCCCTACTAGCGGGGATGGGTCCTACAATGAGCAGTTCTTC. Translated: CASSQVPPTSGDGSYNEQFF.

The V and J genes are TRBV6-5 and TRBJ2-5; D not certain. Germline V gene sequence: CDR1 MNHEY, CDR2 SVGAGI. This CDR3 comprises 11 residues. V gave up 7 bases and J gave up 10 bases, with 13 bases separating them. The CDR3 here is CASTLGGDQYF. CDR3 sequence (DNA): TGTGCCAGCACCCTAGGCGGTGACCAGTACTTC.

This clonotype was counted only a few times. J is TRBJ2-5 and V is TRBV4-2; a weak D match, TRBD2 (5 bases). The germline V and J ends were trimmed by 4 bases and 1 base, with 19 bases remaining between them. CDR3 length: 17 residues. Germline CDR1 and CDR2: LGHNA and YNFKEQ. As DNA, the CDR3 is TGTGCCAGCAGCCCCGGACTGATGCACCCCTCCCAAGAGACCCAGTACTTC. It codes for CASSPGLMHPSQETQYF.